This T cell receptor beta chain derives from a study of CD8 T cells in ankylosing spondylitis. With molecular barcodes, quantitative 5'-RACE was used to make the TCR beta libraries. TCRdb ran MiXCR on the 5' RACE reads and lists one entry per CDR3 protein. The sample has more than 110,000 distinct CDR3 sequences; roughly 8% are singletons. J lost 6 bases, V lost 1 base, and 6 bases had no gene match. Germline-derived CDR1 and CDR2 are LGHNA and YNFKEQ. This CDR3 region has 16 residues. This clonotype was recorded at least ten times. This chain links TRBV4-2 with TRBJ2-7; 13 nucleotides line up with TRBD2. This clonotype was obtained from a male donor with ankylosing spondylitis. The sequenced sample was synovial fluid, either unsorted or a sorted T cell fraction (not recorded which). The CDR3 bases are TGTGCCAGCAGCCAAGGACTAGCGGGAGGCCCAACCGAGCAGTACTTC. This gives the protein CASSQGLAGGPTEQYF.